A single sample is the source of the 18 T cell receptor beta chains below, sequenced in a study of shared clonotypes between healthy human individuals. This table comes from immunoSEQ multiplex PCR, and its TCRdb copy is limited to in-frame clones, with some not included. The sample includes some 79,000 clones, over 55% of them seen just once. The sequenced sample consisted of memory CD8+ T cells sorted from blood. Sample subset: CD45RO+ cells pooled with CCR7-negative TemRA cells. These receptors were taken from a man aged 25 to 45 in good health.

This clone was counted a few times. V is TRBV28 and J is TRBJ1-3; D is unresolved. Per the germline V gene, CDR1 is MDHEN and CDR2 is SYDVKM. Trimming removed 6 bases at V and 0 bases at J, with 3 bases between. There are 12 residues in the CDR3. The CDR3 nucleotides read TGTGCCAGCAGCTTCTCTGGAAACACCATATATTTT. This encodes CASSFSGNTIYF.

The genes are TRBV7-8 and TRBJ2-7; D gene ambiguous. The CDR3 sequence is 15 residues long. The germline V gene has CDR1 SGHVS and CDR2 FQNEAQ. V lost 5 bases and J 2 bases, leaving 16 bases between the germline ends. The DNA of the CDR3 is TGTGCCAGCAGCCCCCCAACGGCCCGAGCCTACGAGCAGTACTTC. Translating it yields CASSPPTARAYEQYF.

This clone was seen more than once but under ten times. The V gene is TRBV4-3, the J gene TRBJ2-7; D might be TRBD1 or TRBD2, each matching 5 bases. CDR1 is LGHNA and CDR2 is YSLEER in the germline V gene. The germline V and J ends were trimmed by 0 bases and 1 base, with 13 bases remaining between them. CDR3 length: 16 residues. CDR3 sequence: CASSQDQWDRSYEQYF. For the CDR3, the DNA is TGCGCCAGCAGCCAAGACCAATGGGACCGGTCCTACGAGCAGTACTTC.

The CDR3 DNA reads TGTGCCAGCAGCCTCACAGGGGGGACCGGGGAGCTGTTTTTT. Its translation: CASSLTGGTGELFF. V and J are TRBV7-6 and TRBJ2-2; TRBD1 aligns across 8 bases. With V trimmed by 5 bases and J by 5 bases, 4 bases remained unmatched. Per germline, CDR1 SGHVS and CDR2 FNYEAQ. CDR3 size: 14 residues.

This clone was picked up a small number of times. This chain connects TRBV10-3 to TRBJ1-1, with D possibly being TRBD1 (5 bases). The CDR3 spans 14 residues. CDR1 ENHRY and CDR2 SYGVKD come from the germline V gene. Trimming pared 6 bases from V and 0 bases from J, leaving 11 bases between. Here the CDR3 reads CAIRTDILNTEAFF. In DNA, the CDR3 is TGTGCCATCAGGACGGACATCCTGAACACTGAAGCTTTCTTT.

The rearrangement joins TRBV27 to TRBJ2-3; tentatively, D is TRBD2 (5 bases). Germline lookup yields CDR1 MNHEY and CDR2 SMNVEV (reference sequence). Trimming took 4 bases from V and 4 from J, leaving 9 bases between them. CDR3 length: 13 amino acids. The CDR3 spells CASSSTISDTQYF. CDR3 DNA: TGTGCCAGCAGTTCGACTATCTCAGATACGCAGTATTTT.

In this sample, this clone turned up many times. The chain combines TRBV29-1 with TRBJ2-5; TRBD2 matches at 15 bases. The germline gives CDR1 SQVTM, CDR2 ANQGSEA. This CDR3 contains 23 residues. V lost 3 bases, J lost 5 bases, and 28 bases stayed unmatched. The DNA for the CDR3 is TGCAGCGTTGATGGTTGGCGGACAGGCCGCGCGGGACTAGCGGGAGGACGGTGGGAGACCCAGTACTTC. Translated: CSVDGWRTGRAGLAGGRWETQYF.

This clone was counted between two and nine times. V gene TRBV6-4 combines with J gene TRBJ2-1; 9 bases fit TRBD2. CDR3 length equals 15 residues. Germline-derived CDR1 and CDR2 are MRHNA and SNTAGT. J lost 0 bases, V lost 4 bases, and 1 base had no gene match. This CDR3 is CASSVAGDSYNEQFF. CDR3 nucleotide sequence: TGTGCCAGCAGTGTAGCGGGAGACTCCTACAATGAGCAGTTCTTC.

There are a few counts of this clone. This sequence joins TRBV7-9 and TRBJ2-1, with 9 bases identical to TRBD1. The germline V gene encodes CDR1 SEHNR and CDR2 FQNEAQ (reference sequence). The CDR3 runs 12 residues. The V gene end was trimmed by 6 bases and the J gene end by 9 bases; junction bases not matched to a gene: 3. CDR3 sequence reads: CASRGQGAEQFF. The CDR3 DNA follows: TGTGCCAGCAGGGGACAGGGTGCTGAGCAGTTCTTC. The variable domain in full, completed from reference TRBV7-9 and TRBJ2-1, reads DTGVSQNPRHKITKRGQNVTFRCDPISEHNRLYWYRQTLGQGPEFLTYFQNEAQLEKSRLLSDRFSAERPKGSFSTLEIQRTEQGDSAMYLCASRGQGAEQFFGPGTRLTVL.

The CDR3 sequence is CASSPGGDTQYF. CDR3 bases: TGTGCCAGCAGCCCTGGGGGAGATACGCAGTATTTT. V and J are TRBV7-2 and TRBJ2-3, with D possibly being TRBD1 or TRBD2 (5 bases each). V was cut by 5 bases and J by 5 bases, with 8 bases left in between. The CDR3 is 12 residues long. Germline values: CDR1 SGHTA, CDR2 FQGNSA.

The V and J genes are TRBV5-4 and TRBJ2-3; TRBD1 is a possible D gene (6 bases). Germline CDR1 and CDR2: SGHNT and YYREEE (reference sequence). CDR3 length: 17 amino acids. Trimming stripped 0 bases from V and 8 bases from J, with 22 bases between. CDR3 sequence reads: CASSLVGANTFSGTQYF. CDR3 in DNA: TGTGCCAGCAGCTTGGTGGGGGCAAACACTTTTTCGGGTACGCAGTATTTT.

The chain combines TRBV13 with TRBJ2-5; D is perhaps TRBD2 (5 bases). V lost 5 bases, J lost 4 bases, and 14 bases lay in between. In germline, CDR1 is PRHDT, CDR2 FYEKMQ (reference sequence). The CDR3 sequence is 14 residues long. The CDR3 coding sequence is TGTGCCAGCAGCAGCCGGGGTCAGGTAGAGACCCAGTACTTC. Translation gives CASSSRGQVETQYF.

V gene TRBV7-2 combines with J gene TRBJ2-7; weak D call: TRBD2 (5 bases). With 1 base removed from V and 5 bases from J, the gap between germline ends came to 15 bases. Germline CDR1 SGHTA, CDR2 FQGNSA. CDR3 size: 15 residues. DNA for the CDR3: TGTGCCAGCAGCTTAGGCAGCGGACGGGCAAACGAGCAGTACTTC. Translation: CASSLGSGRANEQYF.

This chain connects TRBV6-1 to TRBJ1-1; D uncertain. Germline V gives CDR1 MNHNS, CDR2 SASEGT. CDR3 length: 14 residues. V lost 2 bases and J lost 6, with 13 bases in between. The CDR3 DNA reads TGTGCCAGCAGTGAACGTCAGGTATCGGCTGAAGCTTTCTTT. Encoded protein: CASSERQVSAEAFF.

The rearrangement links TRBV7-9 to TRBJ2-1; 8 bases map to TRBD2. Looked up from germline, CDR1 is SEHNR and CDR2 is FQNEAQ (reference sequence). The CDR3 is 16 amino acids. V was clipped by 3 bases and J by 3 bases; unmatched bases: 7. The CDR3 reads CASSLGLERYYNEQFF. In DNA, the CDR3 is TGTGCCAGCAGCTTGGGACTAGAGAGATACTACAATGAGCAGTTCTTC.

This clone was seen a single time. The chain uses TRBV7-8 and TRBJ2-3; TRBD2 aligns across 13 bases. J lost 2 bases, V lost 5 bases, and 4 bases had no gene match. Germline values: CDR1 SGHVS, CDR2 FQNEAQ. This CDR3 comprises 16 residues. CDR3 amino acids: CASSPLAGGNTDTQYF. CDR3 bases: TGTGCCAGCAGCCCACTAGCGGGAGGGAACACAGATACGCAGTATTTT. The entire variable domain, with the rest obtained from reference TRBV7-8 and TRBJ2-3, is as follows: GAGVSQSPRYKVAKRGQDVALRCDPISGHVSLFWYQQALGQGPEFLTYFQNEAQLDKSGLPSDRFFAERPEGSVSTLKIQRTQQEDSAVYLCASSPLAGGNTDTQYFGPGTRLTVL.

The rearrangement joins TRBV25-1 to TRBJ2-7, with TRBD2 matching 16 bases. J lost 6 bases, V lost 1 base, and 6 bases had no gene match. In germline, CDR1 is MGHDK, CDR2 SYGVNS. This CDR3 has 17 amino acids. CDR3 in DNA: TGTGCCAGCAGTGAATTGGGACTAGCGGGAGGGCCGGGCGAGCAGTACTTC. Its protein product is CASSELGLAGGPGEQYF.

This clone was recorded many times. CDR3: CASSWRGSSYNEQFF. As DNA, the CDR3 is TGTGCCAGCAGCTGGCGGGGGAGCTCCTACAATGAGCAGTTCTTC. This chain connects TRBV7-3 to TRBJ2-1, with 7 bases lining up with TRBD2. This CDR3 is built from 15 residues. Germline values: CDR1 SGHTA, CDR2 FQGTGA. V shed 4 bases and J 0 bases; nucleotides not matched to a gene: 3. The variable domain in full, completed from reference TRBV7-3 and TRBJ2-1, reads GAGVSQTPSNKVTEKGKYVELRCDPISGHTALYWYRQSLGQGPEFLIYFQGTGAADDSGLPNDRFFAVRPEGSVSTLKIQRTERGDSAVYLCASSWRGSSYNEQFFGPGTRLTVL.